Listed here is a single TCR beta chain. The antigen is unknown. The data were taken from a study of cytomegalovirus exposure and HLA in healthy donors. Study results and limitations: A later analysis found first-cohort TCR clusters tended to co-occur in the approximately 120 validation repertoires. Many donors shared some public TCRs, even though most TCR sequences were rare. The study labeled under 200 TCR beta chains cytomegalovirus-associated.

Data came from immunoSEQ multiplex PCR; TCRdb stores just in-frame clones and leaves some out. The table has more than 95,000 clones, nearly 90% seen once. Material: PBMCs. The TCR comes from a woman younger than 35 in good health and CMV-seronegative.

The CDR3 loop is CASSLMRHRTF. The CDR3 nucleotides read TGTGCCAGCAGCTTAATGAGACACCGGACTTTC. V and J are TRBV7-2 and TRBJ2-6; D is unresolved. V was pared by 2 bases and J by 18 bases, with 11 bases between. The CDR3 consists of 11 residues. Germline V gene data show CDR1 as SGHTA and CDR2 as FQGNSA.